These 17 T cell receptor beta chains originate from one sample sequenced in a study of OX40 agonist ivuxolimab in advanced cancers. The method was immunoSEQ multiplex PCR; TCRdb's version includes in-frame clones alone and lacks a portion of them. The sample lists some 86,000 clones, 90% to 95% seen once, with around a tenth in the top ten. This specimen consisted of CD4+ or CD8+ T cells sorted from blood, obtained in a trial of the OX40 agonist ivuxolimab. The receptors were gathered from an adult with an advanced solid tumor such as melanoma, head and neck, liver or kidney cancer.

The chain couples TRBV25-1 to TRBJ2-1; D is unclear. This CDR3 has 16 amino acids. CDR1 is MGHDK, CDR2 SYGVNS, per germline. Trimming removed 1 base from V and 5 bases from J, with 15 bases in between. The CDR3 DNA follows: TGTGCCAGCAGTGAATTTATCGGGCCGGGCAACAATGAGCAGTTCTTC. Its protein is CASSEFIGPGNNEQFF.

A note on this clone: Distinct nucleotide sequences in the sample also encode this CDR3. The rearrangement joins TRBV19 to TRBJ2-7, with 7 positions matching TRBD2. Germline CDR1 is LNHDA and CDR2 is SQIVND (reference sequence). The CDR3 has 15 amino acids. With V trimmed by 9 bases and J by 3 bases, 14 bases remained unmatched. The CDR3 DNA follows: TGTGCCAGCTCTTACACTAGCGCGTCGGGCTACGAGCAGTACTTC. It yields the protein CASSYTSASGYEQYF.

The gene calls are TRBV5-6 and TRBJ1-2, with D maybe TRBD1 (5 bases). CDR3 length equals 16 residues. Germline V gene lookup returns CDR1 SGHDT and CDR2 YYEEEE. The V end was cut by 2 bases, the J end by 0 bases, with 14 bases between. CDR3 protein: CASSLSREEANYGYTF. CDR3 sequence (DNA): TGTGCCAGCAGCTTATCCAGGGAAGAGGCTAACTATGGCTACACCTTC.

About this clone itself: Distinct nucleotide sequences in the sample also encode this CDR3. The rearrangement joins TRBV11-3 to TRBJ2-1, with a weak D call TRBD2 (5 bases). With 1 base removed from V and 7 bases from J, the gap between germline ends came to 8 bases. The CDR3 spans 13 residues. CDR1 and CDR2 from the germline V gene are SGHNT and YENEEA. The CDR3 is CASSLVSGNEQFF. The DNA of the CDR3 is TGTGCCAGCAGCTTAGTGTCGGGGAATGAGCAGTTCTTC.

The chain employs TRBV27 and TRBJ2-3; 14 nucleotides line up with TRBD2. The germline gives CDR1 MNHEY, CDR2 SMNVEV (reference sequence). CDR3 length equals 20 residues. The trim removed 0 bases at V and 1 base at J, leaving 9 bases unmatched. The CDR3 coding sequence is TGTGCCAGCAGTTTATCTTCCGCGACTAGCGGGAGGGCCCGCACAGATACGCAGTATTTT. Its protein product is CASSLSSATSGRARTDTQYF.

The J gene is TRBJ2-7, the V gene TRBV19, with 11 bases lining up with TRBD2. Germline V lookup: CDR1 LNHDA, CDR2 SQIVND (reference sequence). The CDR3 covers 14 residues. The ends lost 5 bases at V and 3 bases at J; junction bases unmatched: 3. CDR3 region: CASSSTSGSYEQYF. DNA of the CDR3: TGTGCCAGTAGTTCTACTAGCGGGAGCTACGAGCAGTACTTC.

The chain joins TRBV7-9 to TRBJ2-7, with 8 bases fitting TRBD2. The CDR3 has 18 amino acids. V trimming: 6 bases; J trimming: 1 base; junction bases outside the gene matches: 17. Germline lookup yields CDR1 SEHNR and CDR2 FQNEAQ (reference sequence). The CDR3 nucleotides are TGTGCCAGCAGTTCCGGGGGGGCCCCCGGGCCACTTTCCTACGAGCAGTACTTC. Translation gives CASSSGGAPGPLSYEQYF.

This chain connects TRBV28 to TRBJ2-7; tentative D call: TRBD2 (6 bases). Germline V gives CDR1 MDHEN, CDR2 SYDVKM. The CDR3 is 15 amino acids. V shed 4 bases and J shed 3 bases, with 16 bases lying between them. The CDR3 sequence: CASSWAGSQNYEQYF. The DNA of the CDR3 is TGTGCCAGCAGTTGGGCCGGGAGCCAAAACTACGAGCAGTACTTC.

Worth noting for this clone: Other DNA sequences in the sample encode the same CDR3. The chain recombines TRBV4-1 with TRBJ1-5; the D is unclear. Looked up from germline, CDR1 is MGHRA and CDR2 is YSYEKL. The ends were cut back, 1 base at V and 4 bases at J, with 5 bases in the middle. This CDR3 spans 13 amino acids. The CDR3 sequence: CASSQGGNQPQHF. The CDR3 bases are TGCGCCAGCAGCCAAGGAGGGAATCAGCCCCAGCATTTT.

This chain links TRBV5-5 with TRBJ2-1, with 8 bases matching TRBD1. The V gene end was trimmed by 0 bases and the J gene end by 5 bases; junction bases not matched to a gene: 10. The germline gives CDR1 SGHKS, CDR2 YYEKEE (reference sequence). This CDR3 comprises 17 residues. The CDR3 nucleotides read TGTGCCAGCAGCTTGGTTCGGCCAGGGGGCGCGGACAATGAGCAGTTCTTC. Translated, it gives CASSLVRPGGADNEQFF. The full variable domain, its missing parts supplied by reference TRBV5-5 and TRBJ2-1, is DAGVTQSPTHLIKTRGQQVTLRCSPISGHKSVSWYQQVLGQGPQFIFQYYEKEERGRGNFPDRFSARQFPNYSSELNVNALLLGDSALYLCASSLVRPGGADNEQFFGPGTRLTVL.

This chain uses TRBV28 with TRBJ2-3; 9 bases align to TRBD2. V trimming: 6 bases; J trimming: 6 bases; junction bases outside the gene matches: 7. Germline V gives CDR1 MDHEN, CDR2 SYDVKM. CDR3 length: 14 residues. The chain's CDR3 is CASSPRLAADTQYF. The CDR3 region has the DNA TGTGCCAGCAGCCCTCGACTAGCGGCCGATACGCAGTATTTT.

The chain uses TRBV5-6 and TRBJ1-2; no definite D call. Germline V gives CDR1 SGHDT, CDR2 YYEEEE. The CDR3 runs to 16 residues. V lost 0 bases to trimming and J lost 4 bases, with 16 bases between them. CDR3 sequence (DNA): TGTGCCAGCAGCTTGGATCGTCTTTCAGAGGTCTATGGCTACACCTTC. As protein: CASSLDRLSEVYGYTF.

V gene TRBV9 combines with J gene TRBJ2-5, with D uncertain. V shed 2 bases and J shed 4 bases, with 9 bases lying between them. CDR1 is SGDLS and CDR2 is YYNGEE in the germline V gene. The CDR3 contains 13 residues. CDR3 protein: CASSVVGSETQYF. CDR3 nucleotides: TGTGCCAGCAGCGTCGTTGGTTCAGAGACCCAGTACTTC.

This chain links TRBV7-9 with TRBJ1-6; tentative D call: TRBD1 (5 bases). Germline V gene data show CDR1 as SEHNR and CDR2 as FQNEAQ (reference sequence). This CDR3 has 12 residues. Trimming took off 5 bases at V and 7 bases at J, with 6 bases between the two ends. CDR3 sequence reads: CASSRQNSPLHF. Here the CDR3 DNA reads TGTGCCAGCAGCAGACAGAATTCACCCCTCCACTTT.

The CDR3 bases are TGTGCCAGTAGTATCCAGGGGACCGGGGAGCTGTTTTTT. Translated: CASSIQGTGELFF. V usage is TRBV19 and J usage is TRBJ2-2; TRBD1 might be the D (6 bases). V lost 3 bases and J 5 bases, leaving 7 bases between the germline ends. CDR1 and CDR2 from the germline V gene are LNHDA and SQIVND (reference sequence). The CDR3 covers 13 residues.

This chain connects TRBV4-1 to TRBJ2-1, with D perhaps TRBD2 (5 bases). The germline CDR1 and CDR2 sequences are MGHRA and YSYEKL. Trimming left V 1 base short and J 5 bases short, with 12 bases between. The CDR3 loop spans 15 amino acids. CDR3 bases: TGCGCCAGCAGCCAAGCTTCCTATAGCGACAATGAGCAGTTCTTC. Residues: CASSQASYSDNEQFF.

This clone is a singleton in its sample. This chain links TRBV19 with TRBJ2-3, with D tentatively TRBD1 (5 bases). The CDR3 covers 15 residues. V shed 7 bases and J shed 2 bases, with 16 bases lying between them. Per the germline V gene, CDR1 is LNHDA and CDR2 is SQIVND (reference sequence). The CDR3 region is CASTQGDGPTDTQYF. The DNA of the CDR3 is TGTGCCAGTACCCAGGGTGACGGACCCACAGATACGCAGTATTTT.